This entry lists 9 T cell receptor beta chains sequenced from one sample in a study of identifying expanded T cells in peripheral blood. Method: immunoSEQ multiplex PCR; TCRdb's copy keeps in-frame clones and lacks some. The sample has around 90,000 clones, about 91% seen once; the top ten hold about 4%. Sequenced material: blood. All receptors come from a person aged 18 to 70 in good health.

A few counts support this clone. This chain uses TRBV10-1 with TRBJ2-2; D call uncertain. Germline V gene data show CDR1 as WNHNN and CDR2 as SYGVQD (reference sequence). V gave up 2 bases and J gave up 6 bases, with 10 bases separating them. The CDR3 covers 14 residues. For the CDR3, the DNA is TGCGCCAGCAGTGAGACCCTAGACCCCGGGGAGCTGTTTTTT. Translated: CASSETLDPGELFF.

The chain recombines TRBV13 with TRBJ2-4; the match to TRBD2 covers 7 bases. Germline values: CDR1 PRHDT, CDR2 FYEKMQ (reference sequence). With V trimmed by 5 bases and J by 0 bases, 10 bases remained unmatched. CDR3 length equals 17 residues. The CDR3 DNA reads TGTGCCAGCAGCATAATCCGGGGCGGGAGAGCCAAAAACATTCAGTACTTC. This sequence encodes CASSIIRGGRAKNIQYF.

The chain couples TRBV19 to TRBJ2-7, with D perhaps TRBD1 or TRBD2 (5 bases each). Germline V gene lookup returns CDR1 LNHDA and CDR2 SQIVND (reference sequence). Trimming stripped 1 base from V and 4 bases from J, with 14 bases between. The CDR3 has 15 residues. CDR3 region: CASSIGGATTYEQYF. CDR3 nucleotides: TGTGCCAGTAGTATAGGAGGGGCTACTACTTACGAGCAGTACTTC.

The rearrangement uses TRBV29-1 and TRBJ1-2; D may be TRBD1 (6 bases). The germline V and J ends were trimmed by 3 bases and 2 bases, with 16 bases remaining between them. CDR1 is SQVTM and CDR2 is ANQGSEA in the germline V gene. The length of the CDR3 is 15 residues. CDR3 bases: TGCAGCGTTGATGTGACAGGCGGACTGAACTATGGCTACACCTTC. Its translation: CSVDVTGGLNYGYTF.

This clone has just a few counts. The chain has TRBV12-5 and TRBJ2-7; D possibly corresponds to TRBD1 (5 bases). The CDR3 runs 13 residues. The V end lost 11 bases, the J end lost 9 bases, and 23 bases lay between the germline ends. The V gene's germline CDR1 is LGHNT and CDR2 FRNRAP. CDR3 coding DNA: TGTGCTCCCCCAGTCCAGGGCCCCTTTTTGCAGTACTTC. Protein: CAPPVQGPFLQYF.

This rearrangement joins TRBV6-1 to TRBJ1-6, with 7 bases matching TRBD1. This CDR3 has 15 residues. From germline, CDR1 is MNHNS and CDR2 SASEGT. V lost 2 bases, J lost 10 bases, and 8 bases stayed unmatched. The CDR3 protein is CASSESMTGPSPLHF. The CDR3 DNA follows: TGTGCCAGCAGTGAATCTATGACAGGGCCGTCACCCCTCCACTTT.

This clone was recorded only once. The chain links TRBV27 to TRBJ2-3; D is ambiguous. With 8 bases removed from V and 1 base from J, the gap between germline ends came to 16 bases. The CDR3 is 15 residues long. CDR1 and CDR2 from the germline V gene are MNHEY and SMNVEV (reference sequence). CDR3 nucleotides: TGTGCCAGCCTCAATCCATACGCGGGCACAGATACGCAGTATTTT. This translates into CASLNPYAGTDTQYF.

The CDR3 DNA sequence: TGTGCCAGCAGCTTGAACGACCCCGGCCTCCCCCAGTTCTTC. This gives the protein CASSLNDPGLPQFF. The V and J genes are TRBV7-2 and TRBJ2-1; no clear D. The V and J ends lost 3 bases and 13 bases respectively, with 19 bases between them. Germline V gene data show CDR1 as SGHTA and CDR2 as FQGNSA. The CDR3 is 14 amino acids.

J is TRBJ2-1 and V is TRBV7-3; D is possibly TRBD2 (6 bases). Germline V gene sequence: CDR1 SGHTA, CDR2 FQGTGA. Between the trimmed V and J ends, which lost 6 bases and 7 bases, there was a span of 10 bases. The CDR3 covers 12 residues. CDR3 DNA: TGTGCCAGCAGATCCAGCGGGAATGAGCAGTTCTTC. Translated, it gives CASRSSGNEQFF.